The present TCR beta chain was sequenced within a study of blood T cell repertoires in COVID-19. Study summary: Acute and convalescent COVID-19 samples came from the United States, Italy and Spain.

The CDR3 sequence is 15 residues long. CDR1 is SGDLS and CDR2 is YYNGEE in the germline V gene. The ends lost 0 bases at V and 1 base at J; junction bases unmatched: 4. Study processing details: The assay estimated nucleated cells by amplifying reference gene primers. Produced via immunoSEQ multiplex PCR; TCRdb's table is partial and in-frame only. The DNA was the basis for D and trimming; V, J and clone size are from that table. Seen here are fewer than 200,000 clones, over 65% observed once, and the top ten hold about 8.3%. As to this clone: The sample contains more than one DNA sequence encoding this CDR3.

The source material was peripheral blood. The chain recombines TRBV9 with TRBJ2-7; 7 bases fit TRBD1. This sequence originates from a man aged 55 to 69 with acute or convalescent COVID-19. The CDR3 sequence: CASSVAGTASYEQYF. CDR3 nucleotide sequence: TGTGCCAGCAGCGTAGCCGGGACAGCTTCCTACGAGCAGTACTTC.